Below are 10 T cell receptor beta chains sequenced from a single sample in a study of blood T cell repertoires in COVID-19. The data were produced by immunoSEQ multiplex PCR, yet TCRdb's version contains in-frame clones alone and is incomplete. The table records over 110,000 clones, under 90% of them present only once. The sequencing sample was made of PBMCs or T cells enriched from blood (not recorded which). These receptors were obtained from a man aged 50 or older in a cohort exposed to, infected with or recovered from COVID-19 (not recorded which).

This clone was seen only a few times. The V call is TRBV28, the J call TRBJ1-1; D gene ambiguous. In germline, CDR1 is MDHEN, CDR2 SYDVKM. The CDR3 has 13 amino acids. V lost 5 bases and J 3 bases, leaving 10 bases between the germline ends. This CDR3 reads CASSGGLDTEAFF. CDR3 DNA: TGTGCCAGCAGTGGCGGTTTGGACACTGAAGCTTTCTTT.

This clone is a singleton in its sample. This sequence joins TRBV19 and TRBJ1-2; D gene uncertain. The CDR3 is 11 residues long. CDR1 and CDR2 (germline): LNHDA, SQIVND (reference sequence). The V and J ends lost 8 bases and 7 bases respectively, with 11 bases between them. The CDR3 DNA is TGTGCCAGTTCCTTGATCGGTGGCTACACCTTC. Residues: CASSLIGGYTF.

The rearrangement uses TRBV7-9 and TRBJ2-1, with 9 nucleotides matching TRBD2. Germline V gene lookup returns CDR1 SEHNR and CDR2 FQNEAQ (reference sequence). The CDR3 is 14 residues long. The V and J ends lost 0 bases and 13 bases, in that order; junction bases with no gene match: 7. CDR3 residues: CASSLANSGGIQFF. In DNA, the CDR3 is TGTGCCAGCAGCTTAGCCAACAGCGGGGGGATCCAGTTCTTC.

V gene TRBV5-1 combines with J gene TRBJ2-7; a possible D gene is TRBD2 (5 bases). This CDR3 is 14 amino acids long. V was clipped by 2 bases and J by 3 bases, with 12 bases between them. Looked up from germline, CDR1 is SGHRS and CDR2 is YFSETQ. The CDR3 loop reads CASSFGGSFYEQYF. The DNA of the CDR3 is TGCGCCAGCAGCTTCGGAGGATCTTTCTACGAGCAGTACTTC.

This clone was observed once. The V call is TRBV15, the J call TRBJ2-3; D remains unclear. Trimming cost V 0 bases and J 0 bases, with 10 bases left between them. The CDR3 loop spans 16 amino acids. The germline V gene has CDR1 LNHNV and CDR2 YYDKDF (reference sequence). The CDR3 DNA reads as TGTGCCACCAGCAGAGAATTGGTCGGGAGCACAGATACGCAGTATTTT. Translated: CATSRELVGSTDTQYF. Supplemented by reference TRBV15 and TRBJ2-3, the full variable domain reads DAMVIQNPRYQVTQFGKPVTLSCSQTLNHNVMYWYQQKSSQAPKLLFHYYDKDFNNEADTPDNFQSRRPNTSFCFLDIRSPGLGDTAMYLCATSRELVGSTDTQYFGPGTRLTVL.

The genes are TRBV27 and TRBJ2-5; D is perhaps TRBD1 (6 bases). CDR3 length: 15 amino acids. The germline CDR1 and CDR2 sequences are MNHEY and SMNVEV (reference sequence). Deletions cut 2 bases from V and 5 bases from J, with 15 bases between. This chain's CDR3 is CASSLRPLRGETQYF. CDR3 bases: TGTGCCAGCAGTTTACGACCGCTAAGGGGGGAGACCCAGTACTTC.

CDR3 sequence: CASSQDHGGGFEQFF. CDR3 nucleotide sequence: TGCGCCAGCAGCCAAGATCATGGGGGGGGCTTTGAGCAGTTCTTC. The chain carries TRBV4-1 and TRBJ2-1; a weak D match, TRBD2 (7 bases). Deletions cut 0 bases from V and 9 bases from J, with 15 bases between. This CDR3 comprises 15 residues. In germline, CDR1 is MGHRA, CDR2 YSYEKL.

The chain combines TRBV28 with TRBJ1-2; perhaps TRBD1 as D (5 bases). V lost 7 bases and J lost 0, with 9 bases in between. CDR3 size: 13 residues. Germline CDR1 is MDHEN and CDR2 is SYDVKM. The CDR3 bases are TGTGCCAGCATCGGGGGGACTAACTATGGCTACACCTTC. It yields the protein CASIGGTNYGYTF.

The chain uses TRBV10-2 and TRBJ2-7; the D gene is possibly TRBD2 (6 bases). The germline V gene has CDR1 WSHSY and CDR2 SAAADI. There are 14 residues in the CDR3. Trimming pared 2 bases from V and 3 bases from J, leaving 11 bases between. CDR3 residues: CASSEGDLNYEQYF. The CDR3 DNA reads as TGCGCCAGCAGTGAGGGGGACTTGAACTACGAGCAGTACTTC.

The chain has TRBV14 and TRBJ2-1; a weak D match, TRBD2 (5 bases). In germline, CDR1 is SGHDN, CDR2 FVKESK. V dropped 4 bases and J dropped 12 bases, with 13 bases sitting between them. The CDR3 covers 12 residues. CDR3 loop: CASSLGGYPQFF. CDR3 coding DNA: TGTGCCAGCAGCCTTGGCGGGTACCCGCAGTTCTTC. The full variable domain, with the rest looked up from reference TRBV14 and TRBJ2-1, is EAGVTQFPSHSVIEKGQTVTLRCDPISGHDNLYWYRRVMGKEIKFLLHFVKESKQDESGMPNNRFLAERTGGTYSTLKVQPAELEDSGVYFCASSLGGYPQFFGPGTRLTVL.